The 24 T cell receptor beta chains reported below all come from one sample, sequenced in a study of T cell clonality in common variable immunodeficiency. Study-level points and caveats: In common variable immunodeficiency, TCR beta chains reportedly carried fewer deletions and N-nucleotide insertions.

Method: immunoSEQ multiplex PCR; TCRdb's copy keeps in-frame clones and lacks some. The sample includes more than 30,000 clones, none of them occurring once. These receptors have no identified antigens. The specimen was peripheral blood mononuclear cells. These receptors all come from a human donor with common variable immunodeficiency.

This clone was seen a handful of times. Read coverage stops 3 residues before the CDR3 terminus; the germline J gene supplies the remainder. The chain combines TRBV7-2 with TRBJ1-5; maybe TRBD1 (6 bases). This CDR3 spans 16 amino acids. V was clipped by 0 bases and J by 3 bases, with 12 bases between them. Germline CDR1 reads SGHTA; CDR2 reads FQGNSA. The covered CDR3 bases are TGTGCCAGCAGCTTAGCTACGACAGGCCTCAATCAGCCC. It encodes CASSLATTGLNQP. The whole CDR3 protein is CASSLATTGLNQPQHF.

The sample holds a few counts of this clone. From the germline J gene comes the end of the CDR3, since the read stops 3 residues before it. The chain joins TRBV2 to TRBJ2-3, with TRBD2 identical over 7 bases. Trimming at V came to 8 bases and at J to 0 bases, leaving 11 bases not matched to a gene. Germline values: CDR1 SNHLY, CDR2 FYNNEI. CDR3 length equals 16 residues. CDR3 loop: CASDYPAGESTDTQYF. CDR3 DNA (partial): TGTGCCAGCGACTATCCGGCGGGGGAGAGCACAGATACG.

Remarks on this clone: The read halts 3 residues ahead of the CDR3 end, with the missing end drawn from the germline J gene. The rearrangement uses TRBV19 and TRBJ2-5; 9 bases map to TRBD1. Germline CDR1 is LNHDA and CDR2 is SQIVND (reference sequence). The CDR3 runs 14 residues. The V and J ends lost 6 bases and 3 bases, in that order; junction bases with no gene match: 5. The part of the CDR3 DNA that was read is TGTGCCAGTAGCCAACAGGGGGCGAAAGAGACC. Encoded protein: CASSQQGAKET. The whole CDR3 sequence reads CASSQQGAKETQYF.

For this clone: The read is 3 residues too short to cover the CDR3 end, so that end is filled in from the germline J gene. The V call is TRBV18, the J call TRBJ1-1, with D possibly TRBD1 on 5 matching bases. V gave up 8 bases and J gave up 1 base, with 14 bases separating them. Germline CDR1 reads KGHSH; CDR2 reads LQKENI. The CDR3 has 14 residues. Incomplete CDR3 DNA: TGTGCCAGCCGCACGGGGGGATCGAACACTGAA. Translation: CASRTGGSNTE. The whole CDR3 sequence reads CASRTGGSNTEAFF.

By its share, this clone is medium-sized (0.01 to 0.1%). The missing CDR3 end, 3 residues past where the read stops, is filled in from the germline J gene. V gene TRBV9 combines with J gene TRBJ2-1, with 9 bases matching TRBD1. This CDR3 has 15 amino acids. CDR1 is SGDLS and CDR2 is YYNGEE in the germline V gene. The V gene end was trimmed by 6 bases and the J gene end by 9 bases; junction bases not matched to a gene: 13. The CDR3 bases that were read are TGTGCCAGCACCGGTTCCGGGACAGGGCATGGTGAG. Protein sequence: CASTGSGTGHGE. The full CDR3 protein is CASTGSGTGHGEQFF. The whole variable domain, remainder taken from reference TRBV9 and TRBJ2-1, is DSGVTQTPKHLITATGQRVTLRCSPRSGDLSVYWYQQSLDQGLQFLIQYYNGEERAKGNILERFSAQQFPDLHSELNLSSLELGDSALYFCASTGSGTGHGEQFFGPGTRLTVL.

In the case of this clone: The read comes to an end 3 residues before the CDR3 does, leaving the germline J gene to fill in the end. V usage is TRBV19 and J usage is TRBJ1-5; D may be TRBD1 (6 bases). Trimming shortened V by 4 bases and J by 7 bases, and 11 bases separated the two germline ends. CDR1 is LNHDA, CDR2 SQIVND, per germline (reference sequence). The CDR3 extends over 13 amino acids. This chain's CDR3 is CASSTTGMQPQHF. CDR3 DNA (partial): TGTGCCAGTAGTACTACAGGGATGCAGCCC.

In its sample, this clone was seen a few times. The sequence runs out 3 residues before the end of the CDR3; the remainder is reconstructed from the germline J gene. The chain uses TRBV20-1 and TRBJ2-7, with D possibly TRBD2 on 7 matching bases. Germline V CDR1 and CDR2: DFQATT, SNEGSKA (reference sequence). V lost 5 bases, J lost 4 bases, and 18 bases lay in between. CDR3 length equals 14 residues. The CDR3 loop is CSAHRRGAGYEQYF. The CDR3 DNA, read in part, is TGCAGTGCTCATCGACGGGGGGCTGGTTACGAG.

A word on this clone: Coverage ceases 3 residues before the CDR3 finishes, and the germline J gene fills in the end. This sequence joins TRBV2 and TRBJ1-6, with D possibly being TRBD1 (6 bases). Germline V gene lookup returns CDR1 SNHLY and CDR2 FYNNEI. The CDR3 runs to 16 residues. Deletions cut 6 bases from V and 7 bases from J, with 19 bases between. The sequenced part of the CDR3 DNA is TGTGCCAGCAGCAAAGATGGGACATTTGGAAATTCACCC. Its protein product is CASSKDGTFGNSP. The entire CDR3 reads CASSKDGTFGNSPLHF. The full variable domain, completed using reference TRBV2 and TRBJ1-6, is EPEVTQTPSHQVTQMGQEVILRCVPISNHLYFYWYRQILGQKVEFLVSFYNNEISEKSEIFDDQFSVERPDGSNFTLKIRSTKLEDSAMYFCASSKDGTFGNSPLHFGNGTRLTVT.

Regarding this clone: Read coverage stops 3 residues before the CDR3 terminus; the germline J gene supplies the remainder. The J gene is TRBJ1-2, the V gene TRBV19, with D perhaps TRBD1 (6 bases). Trimming stripped 10 bases from V and 4 bases from J, with 16 bases between. The CDR3 is 13 residues long. Germline CDR1 is LNHDA and CDR2 is SQIVND (reference sequence). This chain's CDR3 is CATQEGEVYGYTF. Incomplete CDR3 DNA: TGTGCCACTCAAGAGGGGGAGGTCTATGGC.

About this clone: Read data end 3 residues before the CDR3 end; the end is taken from the germline J gene. The gene calls are TRBV6-2 or TRBV6-3 and TRBJ2-7, with D possibly TRBD2 on 6 matching bases. Germline values: CDR1 MNHEY, CDR2 SVGEGT. This CDR3 region has 13 residues. The V end was cut by 4 bases, the J end by 0 bases, with 7 bases between. The DNA read from the CDR3 is TGTGCCAGCAGTTGGGACTTCTCCTACGAG. Translating gives CASSWDFSYE. The full CDR3 sequence reads CASSWDFSYEQYF.

This clone came up many times. The CDR3 end falls 3 residues outside the read, so it is completed with the germline J gene. The V call is TRBV5-1, the J call TRBJ1-2; D may be TRBD1 (5 bases). The CDR3 sequence is 15 residues long. The germline V gene encodes CDR1 SGHRS and CDR2 YFSETQ. Trimming removed 0 bases from V and 2 bases from J, with 11 bases in between. Partial CDR3 DNA: TGCGCCAGCAGCTTGGCGGGACTTTCAAACTATGGC. Protein: CASSLAGLSNYG. The entire CDR3 protein is CASSLAGLSNYGYTF.

A remark on this clone: The missing CDR3 end, 3 residues past where the read stops, is filled in from the germline J gene. The gene calls are TRBV5-6 and TRBJ1-2; tentative D call: TRBD1 (5 bases). CDR3 size: 15 residues. Germline V gene data show CDR1 as SGHDT and CDR2 as YYEEEE. The V end lost 7 bases, the J end lost 2 bases, and 18 bases lay between the germline ends. The CDR3 region is CASRDWDRGNYGYTF. Incomplete CDR3 DNA: TGTGCCAGCCGGGACTGGGACCGAGGGAACTATGGC.

A word on this clone: The read ends 3 residues shy of where the CDR3 ends; the end is completed using the germline J gene. This rearrangement joins TRBV7-2 to TRBJ2-4, with D perhaps given as TRBD1 or TRBD2 (5 bases each). Germline loops: CDR1 SGHTA, CDR2 FQGNSA. This CDR3 region has 15 residues. The germline V and J ends were trimmed by 5 bases and 6 bases, with 17 bases remaining between them. The CDR3 bases that were read are TGTGCCAGCAGCCCTTGGGGAGAGGGGCGAAACATT. Amino acids: CASSPWGEGRNI. Given in full, the CDR3 is CASSPWGEGRNIQYF.

Note on this clone: The read gets to within 3 residues of the CDR3 end, and the germline J gene fills in the rest. The rearrangement uses TRBV7-9 and TRBJ2-3, with D possibly matching TRBD1 (6 bases). This CDR3 spans 15 amino acids. V lost 10 bases and J lost 0, with 17 bases in between. The germline V gene has CDR1 SEHNR and CDR2 FQNEAQ (reference sequence). The CDR3 bases that were read are TGTGCCACCCCGATGGACAGCTCTAGCACAGATACG. This gives the protein CATPMDSSSTDT. In full, the CDR3 is CATPMDSSSTDTQYF.

Concerning this clone: The observed sequence ends 3 residues before the CDR3 terminus, with the missing tail filled in from the germline J gene. This chain links TRBV7-9 with TRBJ2-7, with 7 bases matching TRBD1. This CDR3 has 14 amino acids. V shed 5 bases and J 1 base; nucleotides not matched to a gene: 5. Germline-derived CDR1 and CDR2 are SEHNR and FQNEAQ (reference sequence). CDR3 in amino acids: CASSPRTGSYEQYF. The sequenced CDR3 bases are TGTGCCAGCAGCCCTCGGACAGGATCCTACGAG.

This clone appeared many times. The CDR3 end lies 3 residues beyond the end of the read and is filled in from the germline J gene. This sequence joins TRBV7-3 and TRBJ2-1; TRBD2 agrees at 15 bases. Germline V gene lookup returns CDR1 SGHTA and CDR2 FQGTGA. The CDR3 length is 15 residues. With 5 bases clipped from V and 7 bases from J, the junction kept 3 bases outside the gene matches. The CDR3 DNA, read in part, is TGTGCCAGCAGCACCGGGACTAGCGGGGGGAATGAG. Its translation is CASSTGTSGGNE. The whole CDR3 sequence reads CASSTGTSGGNEQFF.

This clone has just a few counts. The read falls 3 residues short of the CDR3 end, and the missing part is taken from the germline J gene. The chain recombines TRBV19 with TRBJ2-5; D possibly corresponds to TRBD1 (6 bases). The germline CDR1 and CDR2 sequences are LNHDA and SQIVND (reference sequence). This CDR3 has 14 residues. Between the trimmed V and J ends, which lost 6 bases and 2 bases, there was a span of 13 bases. CDR3 in amino acids: CASRLRDTQETQYF. Partial CDR3 DNA: TGTGCCAGTAGACTCCGGGACACTCAAGAGACC.

Details on this clone: The observed sequence ends 3 residues before the CDR3 terminus, with the missing tail filled in from the germline J gene. This chain uses TRBV7-2 with TRBJ1-2, with D possibly TRBD1 on 5 matching bases. Germline V gene lookup returns CDR1 SGHTA and CDR2 FQGNSA. Between the trimmed V and J ends, which lost 2 bases and 5 bases, there was a span of 6 bases. The CDR3 extends over 12 amino acids. The CDR3 loop reads CASSLSGYGYTF. CDR3 bases read: TGTGCCAGCAGCTTATCAGGGTATGGC.

This clone came up a few times. Read sequence stops 3 residues before the CDR3 end, and the germline J gene provides the missing end. The same CDR3 can be traced to other DNA sequences in this sample. J is TRBJ2-6 and V is TRBV19; TRBD1 might be the D (7 bases). CDR1 is LNHDA, CDR2 SQIVND, per germline (reference sequence). V lost 10 bases, J lost 2 bases, and 12 bases lay in between. The CDR3 spans 14 residues. The CDR3 reads CATSGGTGANVLTF. The covered CDR3 bases are TGTGCCACGTCAGGGGGGACTGGGGCCAACGTC.

Many counts were recorded for this clone. The observed sequence ends 3 residues before the CDR3 terminus, with the missing tail filled in from the germline J gene. The chain joins TRBV20-1 to TRBJ2-7, with TRBD2 as a possible D gene (8 bases). The CDR3 sequence is 13 residues long. Germline CDR1 and CDR2: DFQATT and SNEGSKA (reference sequence). The V end lost 5 bases, the J end lost 2 bases, and 13 bases lay between the germline ends. The CDR3: CSALAGTAYEQYF. CDR3 bases read: TGCAGTGCTTTAGCGGGGACAGCCTACGAG.

At least ten counts were recorded for this clone. The sequenced fragment ends 3 residues before the CDR3 boundary, so the rest is inferred from the germline J gene. The chain joins TRBV30 to TRBJ2-3; maybe TRBD1 (6 bases). Germline V gene sequence: CDR1 GTSNPN, CDR2 SVGIG (reference sequence). The V and J ends lost 1 base and 0 bases respectively, with 11 bases between them. The CDR3 spans 15 residues. The part of the CDR3 DNA that was read is TGTGCCTGGAGTGGTTGGACAGCTAGCACAGATACG. It is translated as CAWSGWTASTDT. The CDR3 as a whole reads CAWSGWTASTDTQYF.

This clone showed up just a few times. The observed sequence ends 3 residues before the CDR3 terminus, with the missing tail filled in from the germline J gene. The chain joins TRBV18 to TRBJ1-5; D is possibly TRBD1 (5 bases). Trimming removed 2 bases from V and 3 bases from J, with 14 bases in between. The germline gives CDR1 KGHSH, CDR2 LQKENI. The CDR3 covers 16 residues. Partial CDR3 DNA: TGTGCCAGCTCACCATCCCTGGGGCCACACAATCAGCCC. Translation: CASSPSLGPHNQP. The full CDR3 sequence reads CASSPSLGPHNQPQHF.

This clone was picked up a small number of times. The CDR3 extends 3 residues past the end of the read, so its final part is completed from the germline J gene. V gene TRBV7-9 combines with J gene TRBJ2-3; unclear D gene. Germline V gene data show CDR1 as SEHNR and CDR2 as FQNEAQ (reference sequence). Trimming removed 7 bases at V and 1 base at J, with 9 bases between. The CDR3 is 13 residues long. CDR3 DNA, as far as it was read: TGTGCCAGCAACTCCCATGGCACAGATACG. Its translation is CASNSHGTDT. The whole CDR3 sequence is CASNSHGTDTQYF. The full variable domain, completed using reference TRBV7-9 and TRBJ2-3, is DTGVSQNPRHKITKRGQNVTFRCDPISEHNRLYWYRQTLGQGPEFLTYFQNEAQLEKSRLLSDRFSAERPKGSFSTLEIQRTEQGDSAMYLCASNSHGTDTQYFGPGTRLTVL.

This clone was seen only a few times. The read terminates 3 residues before the CDR3 end, so the remaining end is supplied by the germline J gene. V is TRBV18 and J is TRBJ1-1; D ambiguous. This CDR3 is 16 amino acids long. V gave up 2 bases and J gave up 0 bases, with 13 bases separating them. Germline V gene lookup returns CDR1 KGHSH and CDR2 LQKENI. CDR3 residues: CASSPIPPGVNTEAFF. The covered CDR3 bases are TGTGCCAGCTCACCAATCCCCCCAGGAGTGAACACTGAA.